This T cell receptor beta chain was recorded in a study of T cell responses to AZD1222 COVID-19 vaccine. The CDR3 extends over 14 amino acids. Trimming pared 4 bases from V and 3 bases from J, leaving 10 bases between. Germline V CDR1 and CDR2: SGHKS, YYEKEE (reference sequence). This table comes from immunoSEQ multiplex PCR, and its TCRdb copy is limited to in-frame clones, with some not included. Of about 140,000 clones detected, 85% to 90% appear once; the ten largest clones hold 3% to 3.5%. This TCR came from an adult who received the AZD1222 COVID-19 vaccine. Specimen: peripheral blood, collected 28 days after the second AZD1222 dose. The gene calls are TRBV5-5 and TRBJ1-4; no firm D call. In DNA form, the CDR3 reads TGTGCCAGCAGCCCAGTCGTTGCTAATGAAAAACTGTTTTTT. Translated: CASSPVVANEKLFF.